Listed below are T cell receptor beta chains from one sample, sequenced in a study of OX40 agonist ivuxolimab in advanced cancers. Using immunoSEQ multiplex PCR, the repertoire was profiled, and TCRdb retains in-frame clones only, with some absent. The repertoire consists of 80,000 or so clones, with more than 70% occurring once and the leading ten covering roughly 2.5%. The sample here was CD4+ or CD8+ T cells sorted from blood, taken in a trial of the OX40 agonist ivuxolimab. The receptors come from an adult with an advanced solid tumor such as melanoma, head and neck, liver or kidney cancer. Both conserved end residues are part of each CDR3. Fields, in order: J gene, D gene, clone size, V gene, CDR3 protein, CDR3 DNA. The D gene is left open where the match is weak. Clone size appears in some rows only: once, few, many, or a class for an expanded clone.

J: TRBJ1-3; D: .; size: once; V: TRBV6-1; CDR3: CASTSVTGLGNTIYF; DNA: TGTGCCAGCACCAGCGTTACAGGGCTGGGAAACACCATATATTTT
J: TRBJ2-3; D: .; size: .; V: TRBV21-1; CDR3: CASSPRDPSTDTQYF; DNA: TGTGCCAGCAGCCCCCGGGACCCCAGCACAGATACGCAGTATTTT
J: TRBJ1-1; D: .; size: .; V: TRBV5-1; CDR3: CASSSGSGMNTEAFF; DNA: TGCGCCAGCAGCTCGGGCAGTGGCATGAACACTGAAGCTTTCTTT
J: TRBJ2-7; D: .; size: .; V: TRBV29-1; CDR3: CSVEDRGSSRYEQYF; DNA: TGCAGCGTTGAAGATCGGGGCAGTTCTAGGTACGAGCAGTACTTC
J: TRBJ1-3; D: .; size: .; V: TRBV6-5; CDR3: CASSWDASGNTIYF; DNA: TGTGCCAGCAGTTGGGACGCCTCTGGAAACACCATATATTTT
J: TRBJ1-2; D: .; size: .; V: TRBV9; CDR3: CASTPDTGANYGYTF; DNA: TGTGCCAGCACCCCCGACACGGGAGCTAACTATGGCTACACCTTC
J: TRBJ2-1; D: TRBD2; size: .; V: TRBV7-3; CDR3: CASSPAQAGGGDEQFF; DNA: TGTGCCAGCAGCCCCGCTCAAGCGGGGGGGGGCGATGAGCAGTTCTTC
J: TRBJ2-3; D: .; size: .; V: TRBV5-4; CDR3: CASSSSGGEDTQYF; DNA: TGTGCCAGCAGCTCCTCGGGCGGGGAAGATACGCAGTATTTT
J: TRBJ1-3; D: .; size: .; V: TRBV9; CDR3: CASATTGTSGNTIYF; DNA: TGTGCCAGCGCTACCACAGGGACCTCTGGAAACACCATATATTTT
J: TRBJ1-1; D: .; size: .; V: TRBV4-3; CDR3: CASSQDLGRTEAFF; DNA: TGCGCCAGCAGCCAAGATTTAGGCAGAACTGAAGCTTTCTTT
J: TRBJ1-2; D: .; size: once; V: TRBV6-1; CDR3: CASSDRSNYGYTF; DNA: TGTGCCAGCAGTGACCGGTCTAACTATGGCTACACCTTC
J: TRBJ1-2; D: .; size: .; V: TRBV4-3; CDR3: CASSQEVGFSYGYTF; DNA: TGCGCCAGCAGCCAAGAAGTGGGGTTCAGCTATGGCTACACCTTC
J: TRBJ1-1; D: TRBD1; size: .; V: TRBV6-6; CDR3: CASSYWRGLGNTEAFF; DNA: TGTGCCAGCAGTTACTGGAGGGGGCTGGGAAACACTGAAGCTTTCTTT
J: TRBJ1-2; D: .; size: once; V: TRBV5-4; CDR3: CASSLDVGGPGYTF; DNA: TGTGCCAGCAGCTTGGACGTTGGGGGTCCTGGCTACACCTTC
J: TRBJ1-4; D: .; size: .; V: TRBV5-4; CDR3: CASSFGADNEKLFF; DNA: TGTGCCAGCAGCTTCGGCGCTGATAATGAAAAACTGTTTTTT
J: TRBJ2-5; D: .; size: .; V: TRBV9; CDR3: CASSDPAGGKETQYF; DNA: TGTGCCAGCAGCGACCCCGCTGGAGGGAAAGAGACCCAGTACTTC